These 25 T cell receptor beta chains originate from one sample sequenced in a study of beta chain features in type 1 diabetes. Expressed TCRB transcripts were sequenced because the isolated RNA had all been reverse transcribed beforehand. Data came from immunoSEQ multiplex PCR; TCRdb stores just in-frame clones and leaves some out. This sample has 130,000 or so clones, with 9% to 10% found just once. Material for sequencing was central memory CD4+ T cells from blood. The receptors come from a woman aged 40 to 50 in good health.

The chain combines TRBV4-3 with TRBJ2-5; TRBD2 might be the D (5 bases). This CDR3 contains 17 residues. Germline loops: CDR1 LGHNA, CDR2 YSLEER. Deletions cut 1 base from V and 0 bases from J, with 15 bases between. The CDR3 DNA is TGCGCCAGCAGCCAAGGAGCTGGGCCGGGATACCAAGAGACCCAGTACTTC. Translating gives CASSQGAGPGYQETQYF.

The gene calls are TRBV7-2 and TRBJ2-3, with 12 bases that match TRBD2. CDR1 is SGHTA and CDR2 is FQGNSA in the germline V gene. J lost 6 bases, V lost 2 bases, and 3 bases had no gene match. The CDR3 runs to 15 residues. The CDR3 loop is CASSLTGTSGDTQYF. The CDR3 DNA sequence: TGTGCCAGCAGCTTAACCGGGACTAGCGGGGATACGCAGTATTTT.

This clone appeared many times. In DNA, the CDR3 is TGCAGCGTTGACAGGGTGAGCTCCTACAATGAGCAGTTCTTC. It translates to CSVDRVSSYNEQFF. The chain combines TRBV29-1 with TRBJ2-1; a weak D match, TRBD1 (5 bases). V lost 3 bases, J lost 0 bases, and 9 bases lay in between. Looked up from germline, CDR1 is SQVTM and CDR2 is ANQGSEA. CDR3 size: 14 residues.

This sequence joins TRBV5-6 and TRBJ2-7; D gene ambiguous. Germline V gene data show CDR1 as SGHDT and CDR2 as YYEEEE. Trimming removed 3 bases from V and 7 bases from J, with 5 bases in between. The CDR3 has 10 amino acids. In DNA form, the CDR3 reads TGTGCCAGCAGCTCAGGAGAGCAGTACTTC. Encoded protein: CASSSGEQYF.

A few counts support this clone. The gene calls are TRBV29-1 and TRBJ2-7; the match to TRBD1 covers 10 bases. Germline V gene sequence: CDR1 SQVTM, CDR2 ANQGSEA. The CDR3 consists of 13 residues. J gave up 6 bases and V 5 bases, and 7 bases lay outside the gene matches. The CDR3: CSVTARQGAEQYF. DNA for the CDR3: TGCAGCGTTACCGCCCGACAGGGGGCCGAGCAGTACTTC.

CDR3 protein: CASSSERGRSETQYF. CDR3 nucleotide sequence: TGTGCCAGCAGCTCAGAGCGGGGGCGCTCAGAGACCCAGTACTTC. V usage is TRBV4-2 and J usage is TRBJ2-5, with 8 bases matching TRBD2. CDR1 is LGHNA and CDR2 is YNFKEQ in the germline V gene. With V trimmed by 5 bases and J by 4 bases, 9 bases remained unmatched. CDR3 size: 15 residues.

The chain employs TRBV6-5 and TRBJ1-2; tentative D call: TRBD1 (6 bases). The CDR3 loop spans 15 amino acids. Trimming cost V 1 base and J 7 bases, with 16 bases left between them. Germline CDR1 is MNHEY and CDR2 is SVGAGI. In nucleotides, the CDR3 is TGTGCCAGCAGTTACTATACAGGGAGGGCGGGTGGCTACACCTTC. It is translated as CASSYYTGRAGGYTF.

V and J are TRBV2 and TRBJ1-2, with D tentatively TRBD1 (5 bases). Trimming took 7 bases from V and 4 from J, leaving 13 bases between them. Looked up from germline, CDR1 is SNHLY and CDR2 is FYNNEI. The CDR3 is made up of 13 amino acids. CDR3 sequence reads: CASKREGTYGYTF. CDR3 DNA sequence: TGTGCCAGCAAACGGGAGGGGACCTATGGCTACACCTTC.

This clone was found a few times. The chain carries TRBV6-5 and TRBJ2-3; D gene ambiguous. The CDR3 has 14 residues. Trimming took 10 bases from V and 6 from J, leaving 20 bases between them. CDR1 MNHEY and CDR2 SVGAGI come from the germline V gene. The CDR3 here is CATRRGHFPDTQYF. The CDR3 DNA follows: TGTGCCACCCGACGCGGCCACTTTCCGGATACGCAGTATTTT.

The rearrangement uses TRBV11-2 and TRBJ1-1, with D perhaps matching TRBD1 (6 bases). Germline CDR1 SGHAT, CDR2 FQNNGV. The V gene lost 3 bases and the J gene lost 1 base, with 12 bases spanning the gap. This CDR3 has 15 residues. CDR3 nucleotide sequence: TGTGCCAGCAGCTTCCCAGACAGGTCGAACACTGAAGCTTTCTTT. Encoded protein: CASSFPDRSNTEAFF.

V is TRBV2 and J is TRBJ1-4, with TRBD1 matching over 7 bases. The V gene end was trimmed by 4 bases and the J gene end by 7 bases; junction bases not matched to a gene: 6. This CDR3 is 14 amino acids long. Germline CDR1 SNHLY, CDR2 FYNNEI. DNA of the CDR3: TGTGCCAGCAGTGTGGAAGGGGGCCGTGAAAAACTGTTTTTT. Translation: CASSVEGGREKLFF. The variable domain in full, completed from reference TRBV2 and TRBJ1-4, reads EPEVTQTPSHQVTQMGQEVILRCVPISNHLYFYWYRQILGQKVEFLVSFYNNEISEKSEIFDDQFSVERPDGSNFTLKIRSTKLEDSAMYFCASSVEGGREKLFFGSGTQLSVL.

The gene calls are TRBV2 and TRBJ2-1, with 13 bases that match TRBD2. The CDR3 consists of 14 residues. In germline, CDR1 is SNHLY, CDR2 FYNNEI. V trimming: 8 bases; J trimming: 10 bases; junction bases outside the gene matches: 8. CDR3 bases: TGTGCCAGCCTCAGACTAGCGGGGGGCGGGGAGCAGTTCTTC. Protein product: CASLRLAGGGEQFF.

This clone came up a few times. The chain carries TRBV29-1 and TRBJ2-6; TRBD1 might be the D (5 bases). The CDR3 has 15 residues. V lost 3 bases and J 2 bases, leaving 11 bases between the germline ends. CDR1 is SQVTM, CDR2 ANQGSEA, per germline. CDR3 sequence (DNA): TGCAGCGTTGATGCAGGGCTCCCTGGGGCCAACGTCCTGACTTTC. This translates into CSVDAGLPGANVLTF.

This clone was detected only a few times. The chain carries TRBV18 and TRBJ1-1; 10 bases are shared with TRBD1. Germline assignment: CDR1 KGHSH and CDR2 LQKENI. CDR3 length: 14 residues. V lost 5 bases, J lost 11 bases, and 11 bases stayed unmatched. The CDR3 protein is CASSKGQGYVYAFF. The CDR3 coding sequence is TGTGCCAGCTCAAAGGGACAGGGGTACGTCTACGCTTTCTTT.

A few counts support this clone. The rearrangement links TRBV7-2 to TRBJ2-5; D perhaps matches TRBD2 (6 bases). Trimming took off 1 base at V and 9 bases at J, with 18 bases between the two ends. From germline, CDR1 is SGHTA and CDR2 FQGNSA. This CDR3 is built from 15 residues. The CDR3 DNA sequence: TGTGCCAGCAGCTTAGTCTGGAGGGGTGATAGGGCCCAGTACTTC. This codes for CASSLVWRGDRAQYF.

This clone turned up a few times. Written as DNA, the CDR3 is TGTGCCAGCAGCTTAGAGGGAGGCCTCTTGAATTCACCCCTCCACTTT. Its protein is CASSLEGGLLNSPLHF. This chain connects TRBV7-9 to TRBJ1-6; no clear D. The germline V and J ends were trimmed by 1 base and 7 bases, with 14 bases remaining between them. Germline assignment: CDR1 SEHNR and CDR2 FQNEAQ (reference sequence). The CDR3 is 16 residues long.

This clone was picked up a small number of times. This chain connects TRBV5-1 to TRBJ2-6; 7 bases align to TRBD2. J was trimmed by 4 bases and V by 0 bases; bases with no gene match: 13. Germline-derived CDR1 and CDR2 are SGHRS and YFSETQ. The length of the CDR3 is 19 residues. The CDR3 coding sequence is TGCGCCAGCAGCTTGGCCCCGGGAGGATTGGGAGCCGGGGCCAACGTCCTGACTTTC. Translated, it gives CASSLAPGGLGAGANVLTF.

The V gene is TRBV6-5, the J gene TRBJ2-3; tentatively, D is TRBD1 (5 bases). This CDR3 is built from 13 residues. CDR1 and CDR2 (germline): MNHEY, SVGAGI. The ends were cut back, 7 bases at V and 1 base at J, with 9 bases in the middle. As DNA, the CDR3 is TGTGCCAGCAAGCCGACAGGCACAGATACGCAGTATTTT. This translates into CASKPTGTDTQYF.

In this sample, this clone turned up many times. V is TRBV10-3 and J is TRBJ2-3; D perhaps matches TRBD2 (6 bases). The CDR3 has 15 residues. The V gene's germline CDR1 is ENHRY and CDR2 SYGVKD. V was trimmed by 8 bases and J by 10 bases, leaving 25 bases between them. The chain's CDR3 is CAIQGGGLRQGAQYF. In DNA, the CDR3 is TGTGCCATCCAGGGAGGCGGCTTGAGGCAGGGAGCGCAGTATTTT.

The sample holds many counts of this clone. The same CDR3 arises from other DNA sequences in this sample as well. The rearrangement uses TRBV6-1 and TRBJ2-7; TRBD2 agrees at 7 bases. V trimming: 0 bases; J trimming: 4 bases; junction bases outside the gene matches: 3. The CDR3 has 14 residues. Germline V lookup: CDR1 MNHNS, CDR2 SASEGT. In DNA form, the CDR3 reads TGTGCCAGCAGTGAAGCGGGGGGGGAGTACGAGCAGTACTTC. The encoded protein is CASSEAGGEYEQYF.

Only a few counts were recorded for this clone. V and J are TRBV2 and TRBJ2-6; TRBD2 matches 7 bases. Losses at the gene ends were 5 bases for V and 2 bases for J; bases not matched to a gene: 3. The CDR3 extends over 15 amino acids. Looked up from germline, CDR1 is SNHLY and CDR2 is FYNNEI. The CDR3 spells CASSLRGAGANVLTF. CDR3 nucleotide sequence: TGTGCCAGCAGTCTCCGGGGGGCTGGGGCCAACGTCCTGACTTTC.

The chain links TRBV6-6 to TRBJ1-1, with 11 bases lining up with TRBD1. V lost 6 bases to trimming and J lost 10 bases; unmatched junction nucleotides: 13. Germline lookup yields CDR1 MNHNY and CDR2 SVGAGI (reference sequence). The CDR3 is 15 amino acids. Here the CDR3 reads CASSKPGQGARGAFF. The CDR3, as DNA: TGTGCCAGCAGCAAGCCTGGACAGGGGGCTCGGGGAGCTTTCTTT.

This clone has just a few counts. This chain joins TRBV19 and TRBJ1-2; no clear D. This CDR3 spans 14 amino acids. The V and J ends lost 3 bases and 8 bases respectively, with 16 bases between them. Germline V gene lookup returns CDR1 LNHDA and CDR2 SQIVND (reference sequence). The CDR3 DNA reads TGTGCCAGTAGTATCCCCCCGGGTAGGTGGGGCTACACCTTC. Encoded protein: CASSIPPGRWGYTF.

In its sample, this clone was seen many times. The chain recombines TRBV2 with TRBJ1-4, with 10 bases aligning to TRBD1. In germline, CDR1 is SNHLY, CDR2 FYNNEI. Unmatched junction bases numbered 5, after V lost 6 bases and J lost 7 bases. The CDR3 spans 14 residues. The CDR3 DNA sequence: TGTGCCAGCAGGATAGGGACAGGGGTTGAAAAACTGTTTTTT. It encodes CASRIGTGVEKLFF.

For the CDR3, the DNA is TGCGCCAGCTCGGGAGGCGGGGGGCCGTTCAGCGAGCAGTTCTTC. It encodes CASSGGGGPFSEQFF. The chain uses TRBV5-1 and TRBJ2-1, with TRBD2 matching over 8 bases. V shed 7 bases and J 10 bases; nucleotides not matched to a gene: 16. This CDR3 is 15 amino acids long. CDR1 and CDR2 from the germline V gene are SGHRS and YFSETQ. The entire variable domain, with the rest obtained from reference TRBV5-1 and TRBJ2-1, is as follows: KAGVTQTPRYLIKTRGQQVTLSCSPISGHRSVSWYQQTPGQGLQFLFEYFSETQRNKGNFPGRFSGRQFSNSRSEMNVSTLELGDSALYLCASSGGGGPFSEQFFGPGTRLTVL.